The 30 T cell receptor beta chains listed next were all sequenced from one sample in a study of blood T cell repertoires in COVID-19. The protocol was immunoSEQ multiplex PCR, while the TCRdb copy is restricted to in-frame clones and leaves out a portion. The sample contains more than 95,000 clones, roughly 85% of which appear only once. Specimen: peripheral blood. These receptors all come from a woman aged 80 or over with COVID-19, enrolled during active disease.

The rearrangement links TRBV9 to TRBJ2-7; 10 positions match TRBD2. J was trimmed by 3 bases and V by 1 base; bases with no gene match: 16. The CDR3 is 19 residues long. Germline V gene sequence: CDR1 SGDLS, CDR2 YYNGEE. CDR3: CASSVNFGLAGVRGYEQYF. As DNA, the CDR3 is TGTGCCAGCAGCGTAAATTTTGGGCTAGCGGGAGTGAGAGGCTACGAGCAGTACTTC.

The chain carries TRBV5-5 and TRBJ1-5, with unresolved D. The CDR3 consists of 13 residues. Between the trimmed V and J ends, which lost 0 bases and 3 bases, there was a span of 4 bases. CDR1 is SGHKS, CDR2 YYEKEE, per germline (reference sequence). The CDR3 spells CASSLVNNQPQHF. For the CDR3, the DNA is TGTGCCAGCAGCTTGGTTAACAATCAGCCCCAGCATTTT.

V usage is TRBV27 and J usage is TRBJ2-1; 16 nucleotides agree with TRBD2. CDR3 size: 20 residues. The V gene end was trimmed by 2 bases and the J gene end by 2 bases; junction bases not matched to a gene: 9. Germline assignment: CDR1 MNHEY and CDR2 SMNVEV (reference sequence). This CDR3 reads CASSLRGLAGGSNTYNEQFF. The CDR3 DNA sequence: TGTGCCAGCAGTTTACGGGGACTAGCGGGAGGGAGTAACACCTACAATGAGCAGTTCTTC.

This chain links TRBV11-1 with TRBJ1-1, with 9 nucleotides matching TRBD1. The ends lost 1 base at V and 1 base at J; junction bases unmatched: 1. This CDR3 has 15 amino acids. Germline V lookup: CDR1 SGHAT, CDR2 FQDESV (reference sequence). In DNA, the CDR3 is TGTGCCAGCAGCTTAGAGGACAGGGGGAACACTGAAGCTTTCTTT. Amino acid sequence: CASSLEDRGNTEAFF.

The genes are TRBV15 and TRBJ1-5; 9 nucleotides align to TRBD1. After removal of 0 bases from V and 6 bases from J, the junction contained 9 bases not matched to a gene. The CDR3 length is 17 residues. Per germline, CDR1 LNHNV and CDR2 YYDKDF (reference sequence). DNA of the CDR3: TGTGCCACCAGCAGAGAGGTCGGGACAGGGTTTGGTCAGCCCCAGCATTTT. This sequence encodes CATSREVGTGFGQPQHF.

The chain joins TRBV6-2 or TRBV6-3 to TRBJ1-1; 8 bases match TRBD1. The germline V gene encodes CDR1 MNHEY and CDR2 SVGEGT. The CDR3 is made up of 16 amino acids. The junction had 14 bases not matched to a gene; V was cut back by 5 bases and J by 6 bases. This CDR3 is CASSPASGGTRPEAFF. The CDR3 DNA follows: TGTGCCAGCAGTCCGGCTTCAGGGGGCACGAGGCCTGAAGCTTTCTTT.

The chain links TRBV29-1 to TRBJ1-2, with 9 bases lining up with TRBD1. Losses at the gene ends were 8 bases for V and 8 bases for J; bases not matched to a gene: 12. This CDR3 is 13 amino acids long. Germline CDR1 SQVTM, CDR2 ANQGSEA. For the CDR3, the DNA is TGCAGCTCAGAGGACAGGGGTTCTTTAGGCTACACCTTC. Its translation: CSSEDRGSLGYTF. The full variable domain, rest sourced from reference TRBV29-1 and TRBJ1-2, is SAVISQKPSRDICQRGTSLTIQCQVDSQVTMMFWYRQQPGQSLTLIATANQGSEATYESGFVIDKFPISRPNLTFSTLTVSNMSPEDSSIYLCSSEDRGSLGYTFGSGTRLTVV.

The V call is TRBV19, the J call TRBJ1-1; 8 bases line up with TRBD1. The CDR3 consists of 14 residues. CDR1 is LNHDA, CDR2 SQIVND, per germline (reference sequence). V shed 7 bases and J 4 bases; nucleotides not matched to a gene: 8. The CDR3 nucleotides read TGTGCCAGTAATTATGGGACAGGACTCACTGAAGCTTTCTTT. It translates to CASNYGTGLTEAFF. The full variable domain, its missing parts supplied by reference TRBV19 and TRBJ1-1, is DGGITQSPKYLFRKEGQNVTLSCEQNLNHDAMYWYRQDPGQGLRLIYYSQIVNDFQKGDIAEGYSVSREKKESFPLTVTSAQKNPTAFYLCASNYGTGLTEAFFGQGTRLTVV.

This clone has a handful of counts. The chain links TRBV6-5 to TRBJ2-7; D not resolved. The CDR3 contains 12 residues. Between the trimmed V and J ends, which lost 8 bases and 0 bases, there was a span of 8 bases. Germline V gene sequence: CDR1 MNHEY, CDR2 SVGAGI. The CDR3 DNA sequence: TGTGCCAGCGGAGAGCGCTCCTACGAGCAGTACTTC. Translation: CASGERSYEQYF.

The V and J genes are TRBV6-1 and TRBJ2-7, with D unclear. CDR3 length: 13 residues. The germline V and J ends were trimmed by 1 base and 6 bases, with 10 bases remaining between them. Germline V CDR1 and CDR2: MNHNS, SASEGT. The CDR3: CASSEVNNAEQYF. CDR3 sequence (DNA): TGTGCCAGCAGTGAAGTAAACAACGCCGAGCAGTACTTC.

The CDR3 here is CASSLSFPGDTQYF. DNA for the CDR3: TGTGCCAGCAGTTTAAGTTTCCCGGGGGATACGCAGTATTTT. This sequence joins TRBV28 and TRBJ2-3, with D possibly being TRBD2 (5 bases). V was shortened by 2 bases and J by 6 bases, with 12 bases between the two germline ends. CDR3 length: 14 residues. Germline CDR1 reads MDHEN; CDR2 reads SYDVKM.

The CDR3 loop reads CASSISSNQPQHF. CDR3 sequence (DNA): TGTGCCAGTAGTATTTCAAGCAATCAGCCCCAGCATTTT. V and J are TRBV19 and TRBJ1-5; no clear D. The CDR3 has 13 amino acids. From germline, CDR1 is LNHDA and CDR2 SQIVND (reference sequence). V dropped 3 bases and J dropped 1 base, with 4 bases sitting between them.

The rearrangement uses TRBV6-6 and TRBJ1-2; tentative D call: TRBD1 (6 bases). The V end lost 7 bases, the J end lost 2 bases, and 14 bases lay between the germline ends. This CDR3 comprises 14 residues. CDR1 is MNHNY and CDR2 is SVGAGI in the germline V gene (reference sequence). CDR3 residues: CASTILTGNYGYTF. In DNA, the CDR3 is TGTGCCAGCACCATCCTGACAGGCAACTATGGCTACACCTTC.

The chain joins TRBV11-2 to TRBJ1-6; no reliable D call. The germline V gene encodes CDR1 SGHAT and CDR2 FQNNGV. The CDR3 consists of 14 residues. The V end was cut by 6 bases, the J end by 6 bases, with 12 bases between. CDR3 sequence: CASSYDTANSPLHF. Written as DNA, the CDR3 is TGTGCCAGCAGTTACGACACGGCTAATTCACCCCTCCACTTT.

This chain joins TRBV11-3 and TRBJ2-2, with D perhaps TRBD1 (6 bases). This CDR3 spans 14 amino acids. V lost 5 bases, J lost 5 bases, and 12 bases lay in between. Per the germline V gene, CDR1 is SGHNT and CDR2 is YENEEA. This CDR3 reads CASSLQGPTGELFF. CDR3 DNA: TGTGCCAGCAGCCTACAGGGCCCAACCGGGGAGCTGTTTTTT.

The rearrangement uses TRBV24-1 and TRBJ1-1, with 7 bases fitting TRBD1. CDR1 KGHDR and CDR2 SFDVKD come from the germline V gene. The CDR3 is 15 amino acids. Unmatched junction bases numbered 6, after V lost 5 bases and J lost 1 base. In DNA, the CDR3 is TGTGCCACCAGTGCGACCGGACAGGAGAACACTGAAGCTTTCTTT. Translation gives CATSATGQENTEAFF.

This rearrangement joins TRBV19 to TRBJ2-3; 8 bases match TRBD1. The CDR3 length is 17 residues. V was clipped by 4 bases and J by 0 bases; unmatched bases: 9. The germline gives CDR1 LNHDA, CDR2 SQIVND (reference sequence). The CDR3 protein is CASSNRDRRKSTDTQYF. CDR3 DNA sequence: TGTGCCAGTAGTAATAGGGACAGGAGAAAGAGCACAGATACGCAGTATTTT.

V usage is TRBV10-3 and J usage is TRBJ2-1; 7 positions match TRBD2. V lost 10 bases to trimming and J lost 5 bases; unmatched junction nucleotides: 14. The germline V gene encodes CDR1 ENHRY and CDR2 SYGVKD. The CDR3 is 15 residues long. Written as DNA, the CDR3 is TGTGCCACCAAAGGGCGGGGGACGGGAGACAATGAGCAGTTCTTC. Protein product: CATKGRGTGDNEQFF.

This chain uses TRBV11-2 with TRBJ1-6, with D possibly TRBD1 on 6 matching bases. Germline CDR1 reads SGHAT; CDR2 reads FQNNGV. The ends were cut back, 5 bases at V and 5 bases at J, with 13 bases in the middle. This CDR3 region has 15 residues. The CDR3 coding sequence is TGTGCCAGCAGCCCCAGACAGGAGCATAATTCACCCCTCCACTTT. It specifies CASSPRQEHNSPLHF. Using reference TRBV11-2 and TRBJ1-6 for the parts outside the CDR3, the full variable domain is EAGVAQSPRYKIIEKRQSVAFWCNPISGHATLYWYQQILGQGPKLLIQFQNNGVVDDSQLPKDRFSAERLKGVDSTLKIQPAKLEDSAVYLCASSPRQEHNSPLHFGNGTRLTVT.

The V gene is TRBV28, the J gene TRBJ2-7; weak D call: TRBD2 (6 bases). Trimming left V 5 bases short and J 12 bases short, with 23 bases between. Germline loops: CDR1 MDHEN, CDR2 SYDVKM. This CDR3 is 14 amino acids long. The CDR3 DNA reads as TGTGCCAGCAGTGAACCGCGGGGCTCGAGGACCTTGTACTTC. This encodes CASSEPRGSRTLYF. Based on the CDR3 plus reference TRBV28 and TRBJ2-7, the full variable domain is DVKVTQSSRYLVKRTGEKVFLECVQDMDHENMFWYRQDPGLGLRLIYFSYDVKMKEKGDIPEGYSVSREKKERFSLILESASTNQTSMYLCASSEPRGSRTLYFGPGTRLTVT.

This chain links TRBV19 with TRBJ2-4, with D possibly matching TRBD2 (5 bases). Trimming shortened V by 1 base and J by 8 bases, and 12 bases separated the two germline ends. In germline, CDR1 is LNHDA, CDR2 SQIVND (reference sequence). This CDR3 spans 14 amino acids. Here the CDR3 DNA reads TGTGCCAGTAGTATAGGGGCCACCGGGGACATTCAGTACTTC. Protein sequence: CASSIGATGDIQYF.

The table lists this clone with a few counts. Germline is not matched at one junction end, which may reflect a read error. V and J are TRBV15 and TRBJ2-2, with 8 nucleotides matching TRBD1. The CDR3 is 15 residues long. CDR1 is LNHNV, CDR2 YYDKDF, per germline (reference sequence). Here the CDR3 reads CATSRDRGETGELFF. The CDR3 nucleotides are TGTGCCACCAGCCGAGACAGGGGAGAAACCGGGGAGCTGTTTTTT.

J is TRBJ1-1 and V is TRBV12-3 or TRBV12-4, with 8 bases matching TRBD1. V lost 6 bases, J lost 3 bases, and 3 bases stayed unmatched. CDR3 length: 13 residues. CDR3 amino acids: CASRSTGDTEAFF. The DNA for the CDR3 is TGTGCCAGCAGGTCGACAGGGGACACTGAAGCTTTCTTT.

This rearrangement joins TRBV9 to TRBJ1-1; D is ambiguous. The CDR3 spans 15 residues. V was pared by 3 bases and J by 3 bases, with 15 bases between. Germline CDR1 is SGDLS and CDR2 is YYNGEE. The DNA of the CDR3 is TGTGCCAGCAGCGCAACGCCGAGGATGGACACTGAAGCTTTCTTT. This translates into CASSATPRMDTEAFF.

V usage is TRBV5-1 and J usage is TRBJ2-3; weak D call: TRBD2 (6 bases). Trimming shortened V by 4 bases and J by 2 bases, and 14 bases separated the two germline ends. The CDR3 contains 15 residues. CDR1 SGHRS and CDR2 YFSETQ come from the germline V gene. CDR3 region: CASSPGLLITDTQYF. The CDR3 bases are TGCGCCAGCAGCCCGGGACTTTTGATCACAGATACGCAGTATTTT.

This chain uses TRBV7-2 with TRBJ2-7; TRBD2 aligns across 12 bases. Germline CDR1 reads SGHTA; CDR2 reads FQGNSA. Germline trimming cut 0 bases from V and 2 bases from J; bases unmatched to any gene: 8. This CDR3 has 18 residues. CDR3 sequence: CASSLAPSGRAAAYEQYF. In DNA form, the CDR3 reads TGTGCCAGCAGCTTAGCTCCTAGCGGGAGGGCCGCAGCCTACGAGCAGTACTTC. Full variable domain (missing parts from reference TRBV7-2 and TRBJ2-7): GAGVSQSPSNKVTEKGKDVELRCDPISGHTALYWYRQSLGQGLEFLIYFQGNSAPDKSGLPSDRFSAERTGGSVSTLTIQRTQQEDSAVYLCASSLAPSGRAAAYEQYFGPGTRLTVT.

This chain links TRBV19 with TRBJ1-3; D is perhaps TRBD1 (6 bases). CDR3 size: 15 residues. Trimming took 6 bases from V and 6 from J, leaving 18 bases between them. Germline CDR1 is LNHDA and CDR2 is SQIVND (reference sequence). The CDR3 region is CASRPSRGGENTIYF. In DNA form, the CDR3 reads TGTGCCAGTAGACCCTCCCGGGGGGGCGAAAACACCATATATTTT.

This clone was detected once. The chain couples TRBV6-5 to TRBJ2-5, with a tentative D call TRBD1 (6 bases). The V gene lost 5 bases and the J gene lost 5 bases, with 12 bases spanning the gap. The CDR3 spans 13 residues. Germline V gene lookup returns CDR1 MNHEY and CDR2 SVGAGI. In DNA form, the CDR3 reads TGTGCCAGCAGTCCGACAGGCAGGGAGACCCAGTACTTC. Encoded protein: CASSPTGRETQYF.

The chain recombines TRBV27 with TRBJ1-1; D uncertain. This CDR3 spans 14 amino acids. Per the germline V gene, CDR1 is MNHEY and CDR2 is SMNVEV (reference sequence). Trimming removed 2 bases from V and 0 bases from J, with 7 bases in between. CDR3 in amino acids: CASSLGTMNTEAFF. The CDR3 DNA sequence: TGTGCCAGCAGTTTAGGTACAATGAACACTGAAGCTTTCTTT.

V gene TRBV7-2 combines with J gene TRBJ2-2, with 13 positions matching TRBD2. Unmatched junction bases numbered 6, after V lost 2 bases and J lost 3 bases. The CDR3 is 18 residues long. CDR1 is SGHTA, CDR2 FQGNSA, per germline. In DNA form, the CDR3 reads TGTGCCAGCAGCTTATCACTAGCGGGAGGGGGGTACACCGGGGAGCTGTTTTTT. Its translation is CASSLSLAGGGYTGELFF.